What follows are 12 T cell receptor beta chains derived from one specimen sequenced in a study of blood T cell repertoires in COVID-19. The assay was immunoSEQ multiplex PCR, and TCRdb's table has in-frame clones only and misses some. The repertoire holds about 190,000 clones, with more than 70% as singletons. The sequenced material came from peripheral blood. These receptors were collected from a middle-aged woman who had recovered from COVID-19.

The chain uses TRBV21-1 and TRBJ2-7; TRBD1, as called in the table, went unchecked against the DNA. TRBV21-1 is a pseudogene segment. The CDR3 spans 15 residues. CDR3 in DNA: TGTGCCAGCAGCAAAGCCAACAGGCCGCCCTACGAGCAGTACTTC. Its protein is CASSKANRPPYEQYF.

This clone occurred once. The genes are TRBV19 and TRBJ2-5, with D perhaps matching TRBD2 (5 bases). The germline V gene has CDR1 LNHDA and CDR2 SQIVND (reference sequence). The V end lost 6 bases, the J end lost 2 bases, and 10 bases lay between the germline ends. The CDR3 is made up of 13 amino acids. Here the CDR3 DNA reads TGTGCCAGTAGCCTTGAGGGTCAAGAGACCCAGTACTTC. Translated: CASSLEGQETQYF.

The genes are TRBV2 and TRBJ2-7; the match to TRBD1 covers 7 bases. The CDR3 is made up of 16 amino acids. The ends lost 3 bases at V and 0 bases at J; junction bases unmatched: 8. The germline gives CDR1 SNHLY, CDR2 FYNNEI. In DNA, the CDR3 is TGTGCCAGCAGTGATGGTTTGGGACAGAGCTCCTACGAGCAGTACTTC. Protein: CASSDGLGQSSYEQYF.

The rearrangement joins TRBV10-2 to TRBJ2-2; TRBD1 agrees at 8 bases. Germline V gene sequence: CDR1 WSHSY, CDR2 SAAADI. The junction had 8 bases not matched to a gene; V was cut back by 6 bases and J by 5 bases. The CDR3 consists of 15 residues. CDR3 region: CASRYQGAQTGELFF. The CDR3 DNA is TGCGCCAGCAGATATCAGGGGGCGCAAACCGGGGAGCTGTTTTTT.

The chain links TRBV3-1 (or the pseudogene TRBV3-2) to TRBJ2-1; a possible D gene is TRBD2 (6 bases). CDR3 length: 14 amino acids. Trimming took off 6 bases at V and 6 bases at J, with 15 bases between the two ends. Germline V CDR1 and CDR2: LGHDT, YNNKEL (reference sequence). CDR3 coding DNA: TGTGCCAGCAGGCTCGGTCTAGCGAGCAATGAGCAGTTCTTC. The encoded protein is CASRLGLASNEQFF.

The chain uses TRBV27 and TRBJ2-7; D is perhaps TRBD2 (6 bases). The CDR3 extends over 16 amino acids. Per germline, CDR1 MNHEY and CDR2 SMNVEV (reference sequence). V was trimmed by 4 bases and J by 4 bases, leaving 20 bases between them. The CDR3: CASSYPTGLQSYEQYF. CDR3 DNA: TGTGCCAGCAGTTACCCGACGGGACTCCAATCTTACGAGCAGTACTTC.

The V call is TRBV10-2, the J call TRBJ1-1, with D perhaps TRBD1 (5 bases). Germline V lookup: CDR1 WSHSY, CDR2 SAAADI. V was pared by 6 bases and J by 7 bases, with 12 bases between. The CDR3 length is 12 residues. In DNA form, the CDR3 reads TGCGCCAGCAGCGGGCCCGGGGGTGAAGCTTTCTTT. Amino acid sequence: CASSGPGGEAFF.

This chain connects TRBV5-5 to TRBJ2-7; 13 nucleotides line up with TRBD2. CDR1 and CDR2 (germline): SGHKS, YYEKEE (reference sequence). The CDR3 runs 15 residues. Trimming cost V 4 bases and J 6 bases; bases outside gene matches: 7. The CDR3 sequence: CASSPRTSGSGEQYF. CDR3 coding DNA: TGTGCCAGCAGCCCCCGGACTAGCGGGAGTGGCGAGCAGTACTTC.

This clone was found a few times. The CDR3 loop reads CASSLIQGAVTGELFF. In DNA form, the CDR3 reads TGTGCCAGCAGCTTAATCCAGGGGGCGGTCACCGGGGAGCTGTTTTTT. The V and J genes are TRBV11-1 and TRBJ2-2; 8 bases line up with TRBD1. Unmatched junction bases numbered 6, after V lost 2 bases and J lost 4 bases. CDR1 is SGHAT and CDR2 is FQDESV in the germline V gene (reference sequence). The CDR3 runs to 16 residues.

This clone appeared once. This chain connects TRBV19 to TRBJ2-1; D not certain. Germline V CDR1 and CDR2: LNHDA, SQIVND (reference sequence). This CDR3 is built from 12 residues. Trimming removed 6 bases at V and 6 bases at J, with 9 bases between. Here the CDR3 reads CASRRLGNEQFF. The CDR3 coding sequence is TGTGCCAGTAGGAGGTTGGGCAATGAGCAGTTCTTC.

This clone was counted a single time. At one end, the junction sequence differs from germline, possibly due to a read error. This CDR3 is also generated by other DNA sequences in the sample. The rearrangement joins TRBV3-1 (or the pseudogene TRBV3-2) to TRBJ1-3, with D hard to call. The CDR3 loop spans 16 amino acids. Germline CDR1 is LGHDT and CDR2 is YNNKEL (reference sequence). Written as DNA, the CDR3 is TGTGCCAGCCGGTCCCTTCGACTTAACTCTGGAAATACCATATATTTT. Protein: CASRSLRLNSGNTIYF.

The chain couples TRBV5-1 to TRBJ2-7; no clear D gene. V was cut by 3 bases and J by 0 bases, with 10 bases left in between. In germline, CDR1 is SGHRS, CDR2 YFSETQ. CDR3 length: 14 amino acids. The CDR3 sequence: CASSSGSSSYEQYF. The CDR3 DNA reads TGCGCCAGCAGCTCCGGGTCTAGCTCCTACGAGCAGTACTTC.